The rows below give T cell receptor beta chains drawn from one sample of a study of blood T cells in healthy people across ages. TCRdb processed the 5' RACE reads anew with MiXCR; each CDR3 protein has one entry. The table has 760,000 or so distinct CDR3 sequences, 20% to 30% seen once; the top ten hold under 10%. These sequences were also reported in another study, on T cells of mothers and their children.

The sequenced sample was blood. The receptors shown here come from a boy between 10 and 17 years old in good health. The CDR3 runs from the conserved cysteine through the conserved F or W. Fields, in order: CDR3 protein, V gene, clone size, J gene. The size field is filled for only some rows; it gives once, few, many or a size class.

cdr3_aa: CSVELQYSQETQYF
v_call: TRBV29-1
clone_size: NA
j_call: TRBJ2-5

cdr3_aa: CASSPRGRESGETQYF
v_call: TRBV4-3
clone_size: NA
j_call: TRBJ2-5

cdr3_aa: CASSRDRDPSGNTIYF
v_call: TRBV6-1
clone_size: few
j_call: TRBJ1-3

cdr3_aa: CASKARKATGELFF
v_call: TRBV27
clone_size: NA
j_call: TRBJ2-2

cdr3_aa: CASSEDRELNTIYF
v_call: TRBV6-5
clone_size: few
j_call: TRBJ1-3

cdr3_aa: CASSQEQPGNEQFF
v_call: TRBV14
clone_size: NA
j_call: TRBJ2-1

cdr3_aa: CASSPRLAGGFYEQYF
v_call: TRBV9
clone_size: few
j_call: NA

cdr3_aa: CASSGTGGSNTGALFF
v_call: TRBV5-1
clone_size: NA
j_call: TRBJ2-2

cdr3_aa: CASSQSGGRDEQYF
v_call: TRBV3-1
clone_size: few
j_call: TRBJ2-7

cdr3_aa: CASSLRGYDTGELFF
v_call: TRBV28
clone_size: NA
j_call: TRBJ2-2

cdr3_aa: CATSGRGGTSGRIPYNEQFF
v_call: TRBV24-1
clone_size: NA
j_call: TRBJ2-1

cdr3_aa: CASSQAYYRDVAAFF
v_call: TRBV3-1
clone_size: few
j_call: TRBJ1-1

cdr3_aa: CASSQDISTTQYF
v_call: TRBV3-1
clone_size: NA
j_call: TRBJ2-3

cdr3_aa: CSVEQGQYF
v_call: TRBV29-1
clone_size: few
j_call: TRBJ2-5

cdr3_aa: CASSQSIYEQYF
v_call: TRBV14
clone_size: few
j_call: TRBJ2-7

cdr3_aa: CASTLGVTEETQYF
v_call: TRBV6-1
clone_size: few
j_call: TRBJ2-5

cdr3_aa: CSVEVWLAGVYNEQFF
v_call: TRBV29-1
clone_size: NA
j_call: TRBJ2-1

cdr3_aa: CASSGAEDEVPYNSPLHF
v_call: TRBV6-1
clone_size: NA
j_call: TRBJ1-6

cdr3_aa: CASGPSGLQFYNEQFF
v_call: TRBV7-2
clone_size: NA
j_call: TRBJ2-1

cdr3_aa: CASSLISETQYF
v_call: TRBV7-8
clone_size: NA
j_call: TRBJ2-5

cdr3_aa: CSVRTGGTYEQYF
v_call: TRBV29-1
clone_size: few
j_call: NA

cdr3_aa: CASSPPAQVVGETQYF
v_call: TRBV18
clone_size: NA
j_call: TRBJ2-5

cdr3_aa: CASSWGQHNEQFF
v_call: TRBV7-6
clone_size: NA
j_call: TRBJ2-1

cdr3_aa: CAIRTSSWDTGELFF
v_call: TRBV10-3
clone_size: NA
j_call: TRBJ2-2

cdr3_aa: CASSPGRGNHGELFF
v_call: TRBV6-2/TRBV6-3
clone_size: NA
j_call: TRBJ2-2

cdr3_aa: CASSLVGTGNTIYF
v_call: TRBV5-1
clone_size: few
j_call: TRBJ1-3

cdr3_aa: CSVDSTGEQFF
v_call: TRBV29-1
clone_size: NA
j_call: TRBJ2-1

cdr3_aa: CASSGIMSTDTQYF
v_call: TRBV11-2
clone_size: NA
j_call: TRBJ2-3

cdr3_aa: CASSTVTYQETQYF
v_call: TRBV7-9
clone_size: NA
j_call: TRBJ2-5

cdr3_aa: CASSLVGFRDQETQYF
v_call: TRBV7-2
clone_size: NA
j_call: TRBJ2-5

cdr3_aa: CSVGDGGKETQYF
v_call: TRBV29-1
clone_size: few
j_call: TRBJ2-5

cdr3_aa: CASSANAVTLAKNIQYF
v_call: TRBV2
clone_size: few
j_call: TRBJ2-4

cdr3_aa: CSVVGGQGAADTQYF
v_call: TRBV29-1
clone_size: few
j_call: TRBJ2-3

cdr3_aa: CAIVACQAATQYF
v_call: TRBV10-3
clone_size: few
j_call: TRBJ2-5

cdr3_aa: CASSQQTGKNEKLFF
v_call: TRBV4-3
clone_size: NA
j_call: TRBJ1-4

cdr3_aa: CASTVGGAQETQYF
v_call: TRBV7-2
clone_size: NA
j_call: TRBJ2-5

cdr3_aa: CASSPDGGAGETQYF
v_call: TRBV12-3/TRBV12-4
clone_size: NA
j_call: TRBJ2-5

cdr3_aa: CASSYYDRASEAFF
v_call: TRBV6-5
clone_size: NA
j_call: TRBJ1-1

cdr3_aa: CASGQGYEQYF
v_call: TRBV27
clone_size: many
j_call: TRBJ2-7

cdr3_aa: CSASPPGVWEKLFF
v_call: TRBV20-1
clone_size: NA
j_call: TRBJ1-4